These 9 T cell receptor beta chains were all obtained from the same sample, sequenced in a study of blood T cell repertoires in COVID-19. Here immunoSEQ multiplex PCR was the method, and the copy in TCRdb shows in-frame clones only, minus some. The sample consists of fewer than 200,000 clones, roughly nine tenths of them appearing once. Sequencing was performed on peripheral blood. Source of these receptors: a man between 18 and 35 years old who had recovered from COVID-19.

This clone was recorded only once. The gene calls are TRBV15 and TRBJ2-2; 8 bases map to TRBD1. The CDR3 is 16 residues long. Germline V lookup: CDR1 LNHNV, CDR2 YYDKDF (reference sequence). V lost 3 bases, J lost 2 bases, and 5 bases stayed unmatched. CDR3 nucleotide sequence: TGTGCCACCAGCAGGAGCAGGGGGCCCAACACCGGGGAGCTGTTTTTT. This codes for CATSRSRGPNTGELFF.

This chain joins TRBV28 and TRBJ1-2; 8 positions agree with TRBD1. Germline CDR1 reads MDHEN; CDR2 reads SYDVKM. V was pared by 6 bases and J by 3 bases, with 3 bases of the junction left unmatched. CDR3 length: 13 amino acids. CDR3 in DNA: TGTGCCAGCAGCCGGACAGGGTACTATGGCTACACCTTC. Protein product: CASSRTGYYGYTF.

This rearrangement joins TRBV9 to TRBJ2-1; possible D gene TRBD1, 5 bases. The germline V gene encodes CDR1 SGDLS and CDR2 YYNGEE. V gave up 3 bases and J gave up 4 bases, with 11 bases separating them. The CDR3 spans 14 residues. Written as DNA, the CDR3 is TGTGCCAGCAGCGAGGGGTGGGGATACAATGAGCAGTTCTTC. Its protein product is CASSEGWGYNEQFF.

The chain employs TRBV28 and TRBJ2-3; D is unresolved. The V and J ends lost 6 bases and 7 bases respectively, with 11 bases between them. Per germline, CDR1 MDHEN and CDR2 SYDVKM. The CDR3 is 12 residues long. The CDR3 loop reads CASSLKRNTQYF. CDR3 sequence (DNA): TGTGCCAGCAGCCTCAAGAGAAATACGCAGTATTTT.

The V call is TRBV5-6, the J call TRBJ1-2, with no clear D. Trimming shortened V by 3 bases and J by 1 base, and 13 bases separated the two germline ends. Germline CDR1 and CDR2: SGHDT and YYEEEE. The CDR3 extends over 15 amino acids. CDR3 nucleotide sequence: TGTGCCAGCAGCTCTCGGGTTACGGTTAACTATGGCTACACCTTC. Translation: CASSSRVTVNYGYTF. The full variable domain, rest sourced from reference TRBV5-6 and TRBJ1-2, is DAGVTQSPTHLIKTRGQQVTLRCSPKSGHDTVSWYQQALGQGPQFIFQYYEEEERQRGNFPDRFSGHQFPNYSSELNVNALLLGDSALYLCASSSRVTVNYGYTFGSGTRLTVV.

The J gene is TRBJ2-7, the V gene TRBV29-1; unclear D gene. Trimming stripped 5 bases from V and 5 bases from J, with 7 bases between. Germline V gene sequence: CDR1 SQVTM, CDR2 ANQGSEA. The CDR3 consists of 10 residues. DNA for the CDR3: TGCAGCGTTAGAGAGGACGAGCAGTACTTC. It is translated as CSVREDEQYF.

DNA for the CDR3: TGCGCCAGCAGCTCTACGGCTAGCGGGGGGAACACCGGGGAGCTGTTTTTT. Encoded protein: CASSSTASGGNTGELFF. V usage is TRBV5-1 and J usage is TRBJ2-2; 10 bases are shared with TRBD2. The CDR3 contains 17 residues. V shed 3 bases, J shed 1 base, and the junction held 6 bases outside the gene matches. Germline loops: CDR1 SGHRS, CDR2 YFSETQ.

The V call is TRBV4-1, the J call TRBJ2-3; 12 bases map to TRBD1. The CDR3 has 16 amino acids. Trimming took 8 bases from V and 6 from J; bases not matched to a gene: 12. Germline lookup yields CDR1 MGHRA and CDR2 YSYEKL. The DNA for the CDR3 is TGCGCCAGCTCCTCCGGAGGGACAGGGGGCAGGGATACGCAGTATTTT. Its protein product is CASSSGGTGGRDTQYF.

V gene TRBV5-1 combines with J gene TRBJ2-1, with 9 bases identical to TRBD2. CDR1 and CDR2 from the germline V gene are SGHRS and YFSETQ. J was trimmed by 7 bases and V by 0 bases; bases with no gene match: 5. This CDR3 spans 15 amino acids. The CDR3 here is CASSLGAGGGNEQFF. The DNA for the CDR3 is TGCGCCAGCAGCTTGGGTGCGGGAGGGGGTAATGAGCAGTTCTTC.